Here is one T cell receptor beta chain with its context. Its antigen is not identified. This record comes from a study of cytomegalovirus exposure and HLA in healthy donors. Clones were read by immunoSEQ multiplex PCR, and TCRdb kept only the in-frame ones, dropping some. The sample records 180,000 or so clones, around nine tenths being singletons. J gave up 2 bases and V 3 bases, and 7 bases lay outside the gene matches. Germline values: CDR1 SGHTA, CDR2 FQGNSA. The length of the CDR3 is 15 residues. Study findings and constraints: Researchers reported that a few CMV-associated chains were confirmed in vitro as CMV antigen-specific. The tendency of first-cohort TCR clusters to co-occur in the 100 to 150 validation repertoires was identified by a subsequent analysis. Per published reports, the classifier diagnosed cytomegalovirus status with high specificity and sensitivity. Among TCR sequences, most were rare, though some public TCRs appeared in many donors.

The chain carries TRBV7-2 and TRBJ2-7; 7 positions match TRBD1. Input material: PBMCs. This sequence originates from a woman between 25 and 40 years old in good health and CMV-seronegative. This chain's CDR3 is CASSFSGQTTYEQYF. The CDR3 bases are TGTGCCAGCAGCTTTTCGGGACAGACAACCTACGAGCAGTACTTC.